This TCR beta chain was sequenced in a study of control samples from healthy donors and cancer patients. Germline V gene lookup returns CDR1 LNHDA and CDR2 SQIVND (reference sequence). The CDR3 sequence is 12 residues long. V lost 5 bases, J lost 5 bases, and 10 bases lay in between. The assay was immunoSEQ multiplex PCR, and TCRdb's table has in-frame clones only and misses some. The sample carries 150,000 or so clones, 80% to 95% recorded once. In this sample, this clone turned up once. The chain has TRBV19 and TRBJ2-7; D call uncertain. Sequencing was done on a sample of blood. The sequence was collected from a man between 18 and 29 years old in good health. CDR3 DNA sequence: TGTGCCAGTAGTTTCTGGGGTAACGAGCAGTACTTC. Encoded protein: CASSFWGNEQYF. Using reference TRBV19 and TRBJ2-7 for the parts outside the CDR3, the full variable domain is DGGITQSPKYLFRKEGQNVTLSCEQNLNHDAMYWYRQDPGQGLRLIYYSQIVNDFQKGDIAEGYSVSREKKESFPLTVTSAQKNPTAFYLCASSFWGNEQYFGPGTRLTVT.